This T cell receptor (beta chain) was sequenced during a study of technical replicates of blood from a handful of donors. The CDR3 is 20 amino acids. Trimming at V came to 0 bases and at J to 0 bases, leaving 6 bases not matched to a gene. Germline V gene sequence: CDR1 LGHNA, CDR2 YNFKEQ. Profiled with immunoSEQ multiplex PCR; TCRdb holds only in-frame clones, not every one. The data show under 90,000 clones, 98% seen once. V and J are TRBV4-2 and TRBJ2-6, with 12 bases aligning to TRBD2. This receptor was taken from a human donor in good health. Sequenced material: T cells isolated from PBMCs. The CDR3 region has the DNA TGTGCCAGCAGCCAAGAACTAGCGGGGGGCATAAACTCTGGGGCCAACGTCCTGACTTTC. The encoded protein is CASSQELAGGINSGANVLTF.